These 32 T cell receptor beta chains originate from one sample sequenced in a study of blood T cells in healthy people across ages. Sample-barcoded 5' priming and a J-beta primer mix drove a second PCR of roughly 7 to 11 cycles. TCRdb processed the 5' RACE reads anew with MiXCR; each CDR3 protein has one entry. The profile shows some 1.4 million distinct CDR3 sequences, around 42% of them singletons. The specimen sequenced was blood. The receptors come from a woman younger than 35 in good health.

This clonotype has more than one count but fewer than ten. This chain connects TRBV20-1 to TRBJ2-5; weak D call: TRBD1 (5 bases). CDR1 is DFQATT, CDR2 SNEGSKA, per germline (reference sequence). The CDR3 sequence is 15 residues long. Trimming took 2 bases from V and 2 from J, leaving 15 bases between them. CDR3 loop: CSARSEDGQQETQYF. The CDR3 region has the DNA TGCAGTGCTAGATCAGAGGACGGACAACAAGAGACCCAGTACTTC.

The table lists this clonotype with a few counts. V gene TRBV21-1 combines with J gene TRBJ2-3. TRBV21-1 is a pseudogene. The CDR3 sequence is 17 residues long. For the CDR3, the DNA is TGTGCCAGCAGCAAAGTGGCCACCGAGGAGAACACAGATACGCAGTATTTT. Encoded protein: CASSKVATEENTDTQYF.

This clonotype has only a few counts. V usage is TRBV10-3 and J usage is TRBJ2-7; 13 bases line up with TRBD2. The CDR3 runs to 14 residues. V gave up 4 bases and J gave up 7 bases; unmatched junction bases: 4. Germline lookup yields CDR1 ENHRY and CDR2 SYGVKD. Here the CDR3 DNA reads TGTGCCATCAGTGGGCCGACTAGCGGGAGGGAGCAGTACTTC. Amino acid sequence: CAISGPTSGREQYF.

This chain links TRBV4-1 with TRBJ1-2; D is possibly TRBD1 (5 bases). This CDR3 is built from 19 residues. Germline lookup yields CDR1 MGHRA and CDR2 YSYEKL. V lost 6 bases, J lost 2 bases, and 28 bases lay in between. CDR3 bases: TGCGCCAGCAGGCCCGTGGGGCCCTCGAGGACACTTTTAAACTATGGCTACACCTTC. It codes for CASRPVGPSRTLLNYGYTF.

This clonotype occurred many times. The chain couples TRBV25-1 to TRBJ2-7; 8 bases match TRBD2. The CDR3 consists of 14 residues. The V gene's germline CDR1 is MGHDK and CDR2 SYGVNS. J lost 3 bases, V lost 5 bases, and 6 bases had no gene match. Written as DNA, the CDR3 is TGTGCCAGCAGTAACCCCGGGACTAGCTACGAGCAGTACTTC. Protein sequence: CASSNPGTSYEQYF.

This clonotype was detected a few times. The CDR3 protein is CASSYYPGEQFF. CDR3 sequence (DNA): TGTGCCAGCAGTTACTATCCCGGCGAGCAGTTCTTC. The chain couples TRBV6-2 or TRBV6-3 to TRBJ2-1, with no clear D. Germline CDR1 is MNHEY and CDR2 is SVGEGT. V was pared by 1 base and J by 10 bases, with 8 bases between. The CDR3 is made up of 12 amino acids.

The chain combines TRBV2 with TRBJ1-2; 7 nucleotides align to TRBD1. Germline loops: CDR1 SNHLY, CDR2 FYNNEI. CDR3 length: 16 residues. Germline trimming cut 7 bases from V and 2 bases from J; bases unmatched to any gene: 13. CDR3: CASTKTRGRSNYGYTF. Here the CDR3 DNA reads TGTGCCAGCACTAAAACGAGGGGGCGCTCCAACTATGGCTACACCTTC.

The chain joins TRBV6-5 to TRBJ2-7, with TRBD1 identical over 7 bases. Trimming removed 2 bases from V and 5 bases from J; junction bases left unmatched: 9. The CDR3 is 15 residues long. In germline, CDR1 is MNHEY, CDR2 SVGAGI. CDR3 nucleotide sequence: TGTGCCAGCAGTTACCTATCCCGGGACAGACACGAGCAGTACTTC. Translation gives CASSYLSRDRHEQYF.

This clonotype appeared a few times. CDR3 protein: CASSQDHQANYGYTF. The CDR3 nucleotides are TGCGCCAGCAGCCAAGATCATCAGGCAAACTATGGCTACACCTTC. The genes are TRBV4-1 and TRBJ1-2; the D is unclear. The V end lost 0 bases, the J end lost 2 bases, and 10 bases lay between the germline ends. Germline V gene sequence: CDR1 MGHRA, CDR2 YSYEKL. The CDR3 runs 15 residues.

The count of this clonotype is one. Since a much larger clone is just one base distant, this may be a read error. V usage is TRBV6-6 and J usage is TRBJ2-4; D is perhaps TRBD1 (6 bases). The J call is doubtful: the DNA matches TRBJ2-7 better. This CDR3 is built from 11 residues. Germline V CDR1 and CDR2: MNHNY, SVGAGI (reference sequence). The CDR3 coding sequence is TGTGCCAGCAGTTGGGGGCGCGAGCAGTACTTC. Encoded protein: CASSWGREQYF.

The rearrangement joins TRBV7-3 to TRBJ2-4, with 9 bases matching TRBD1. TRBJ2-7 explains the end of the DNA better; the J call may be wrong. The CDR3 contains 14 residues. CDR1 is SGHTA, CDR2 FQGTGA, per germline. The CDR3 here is CASSISGTGFEQYF. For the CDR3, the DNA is TGTGCCAGCAGCATCTCCGGGACAGGGTTCGAGCAGTACTTC.

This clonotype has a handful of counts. The CDR3 loop reads CASSQGASNYGYTF. DNA of the CDR3: TGCGCCAGCAGCCAGGGGGCGAGTAACTATGGCTACACCTTC. The rearrangement uses TRBV4-1 and TRBJ1-2, with D maybe TRBD1 (6 bases). V lost 3 bases and J lost 1, with 9 bases in between. Germline V gene data show CDR1 as MGHRA and CDR2 as YSYEKL. This CDR3 is built from 14 residues.

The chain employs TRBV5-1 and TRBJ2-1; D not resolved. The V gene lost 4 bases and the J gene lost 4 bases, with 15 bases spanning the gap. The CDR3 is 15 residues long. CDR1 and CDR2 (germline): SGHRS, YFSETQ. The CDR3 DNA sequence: TGCGCCAGCAGCCCTTCTGGGCGGCTTTACAATGAGCAGTTCTTC. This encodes CASSPSGRLYNEQFF.

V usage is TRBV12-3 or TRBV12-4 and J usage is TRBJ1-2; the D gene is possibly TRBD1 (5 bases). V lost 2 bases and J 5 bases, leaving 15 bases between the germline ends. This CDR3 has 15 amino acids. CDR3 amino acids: CASSLPPNRQYGYTF. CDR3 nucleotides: TGTGCCAGCAGTTTACCCCCCAACCGACAGTATGGCTACACCTTC.

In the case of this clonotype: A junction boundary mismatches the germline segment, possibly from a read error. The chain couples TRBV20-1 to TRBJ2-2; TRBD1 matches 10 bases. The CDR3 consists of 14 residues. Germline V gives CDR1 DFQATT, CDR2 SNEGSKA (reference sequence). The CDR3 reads CGASGQGTTGELFF. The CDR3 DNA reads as TGCGGTGCCTCGGGACAGGGGACCACCGGGGAGCTGTTTTTT.

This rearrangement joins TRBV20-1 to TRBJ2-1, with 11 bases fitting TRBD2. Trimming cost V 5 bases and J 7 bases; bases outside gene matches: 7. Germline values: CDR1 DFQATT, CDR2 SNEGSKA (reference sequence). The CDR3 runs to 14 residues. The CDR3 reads CSAHGASGGNEQFF. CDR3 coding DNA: TGCAGTGCTCACGGGGCTAGCGGGGGGAATGAGCAGTTCTTC.

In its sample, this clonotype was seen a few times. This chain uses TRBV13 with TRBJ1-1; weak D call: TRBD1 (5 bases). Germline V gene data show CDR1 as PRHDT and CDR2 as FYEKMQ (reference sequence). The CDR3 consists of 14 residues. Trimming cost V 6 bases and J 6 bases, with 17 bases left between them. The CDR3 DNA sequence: TGTGCCAGCAGGCGGGACCCTGCGTACCCTGAAGCTTTCTTT. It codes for CASRRDPAYPEAFF.

In DNA, the CDR3 is TGCGCCAGCAACCTAGCGGGAGGGCCTTGGTATGAGCAGTACTTC. This sequence encodes CASNLAGGPWYEQYF. The rearrangement joins TRBV5-1 to TRBJ2-7, with 12 bases matching TRBD2. V lost 6 bases to trimming and J lost 7 bases; unmatched junction nucleotides: 11. CDR1 and CDR2 (germline): SGHRS, YFSETQ. The CDR3 has 15 residues.

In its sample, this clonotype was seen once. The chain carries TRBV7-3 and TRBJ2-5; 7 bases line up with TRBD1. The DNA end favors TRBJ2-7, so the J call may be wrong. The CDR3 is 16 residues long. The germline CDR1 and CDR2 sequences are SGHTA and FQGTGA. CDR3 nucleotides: TGTGCCAGCAGCTGCACGACAGGGCTTACACACTACGAGCAGTACTTC. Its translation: CASSCTTGLTHYEQYF.

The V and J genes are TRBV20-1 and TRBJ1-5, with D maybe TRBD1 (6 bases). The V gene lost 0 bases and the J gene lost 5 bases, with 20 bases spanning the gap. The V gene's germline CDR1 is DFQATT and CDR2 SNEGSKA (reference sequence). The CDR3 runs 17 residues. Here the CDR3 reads CSARDLDGGRLDQPQHF. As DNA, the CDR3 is TGCAGTGCTAGAGATCTTGACGGGGGGCGGTTGGATCAGCCCCAGCATTTT.

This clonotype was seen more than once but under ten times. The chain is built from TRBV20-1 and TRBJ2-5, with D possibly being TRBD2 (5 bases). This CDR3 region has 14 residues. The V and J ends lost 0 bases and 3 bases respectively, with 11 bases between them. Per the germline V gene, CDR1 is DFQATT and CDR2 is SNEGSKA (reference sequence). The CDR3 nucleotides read TGCAGTGCTAGAGATGAAGGAGCGGAAGAGACCCAGTACTTC. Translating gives CSARDEGAEETQYF.

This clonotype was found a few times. Here the CDR3 DNA reads TGCGCCAGCAGCCAGCCCTTGACGGGCTACGAGCAGTACTTC. Translated, it gives CASSQPLTGYEQYF. The rearrangement uses TRBV4-1 and TRBJ2-7, with D unresolved. V dropped 3 bases and J dropped 3 bases, with 12 bases sitting between them. Germline V CDR1 and CDR2: MGHRA, YSYEKL. The CDR3 runs to 14 residues.

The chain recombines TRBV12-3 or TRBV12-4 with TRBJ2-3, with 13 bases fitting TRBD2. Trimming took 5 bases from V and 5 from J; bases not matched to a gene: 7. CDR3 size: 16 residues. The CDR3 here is CASSLRTSGRQDTQYF. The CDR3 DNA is TGTGCCAGCAGTCTCCGGACTAGCGGGAGACAAGATACGCAGTATTTT.

This CDR3 reads CASSPGSWRVKSSYEQYF. DNA for the CDR3: TGTGCCAGCTCACCAGGGTCTTGGCGCGTCAAGAGCTCCTACGAGCAGTACTTC. The chain carries TRBV18 and TRBJ2-7; D is unclear. This CDR3 is built from 18 residues. V lost 2 bases and J lost 0, with 20 bases in between. The germline V gene has CDR1 KGHSH and CDR2 LQKENI. The complete variable domain, with remaining parts taken from reference TRBV18 and TRBJ2-7, reads NAGVMQNPRHLVRRRGQEARLRCSPMKGHSHVYWYRQLPEEGLKFMVYLQKENIIDESGMPKERFSAEFPKEGPSILRIQQVVRGDSAAYFCASSPGSWRVKSSYEQYFGPGTRLTVT.

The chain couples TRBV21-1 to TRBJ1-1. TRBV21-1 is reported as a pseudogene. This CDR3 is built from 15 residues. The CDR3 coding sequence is TGTGCCAGCAGCGAATGGACGGAAAAGAACACTGAAGCTTTCTTT. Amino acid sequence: CASSEWTEKNTEAFF.

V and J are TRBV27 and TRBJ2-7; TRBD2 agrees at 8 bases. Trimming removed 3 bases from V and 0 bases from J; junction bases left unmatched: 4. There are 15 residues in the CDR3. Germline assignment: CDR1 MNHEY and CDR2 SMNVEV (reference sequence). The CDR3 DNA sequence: TGTGCCAGCAGTTTGCGGGGGGTCTCCTCCTACGAGCAGTACTTC. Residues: CASSLRGVSSYEQYF.

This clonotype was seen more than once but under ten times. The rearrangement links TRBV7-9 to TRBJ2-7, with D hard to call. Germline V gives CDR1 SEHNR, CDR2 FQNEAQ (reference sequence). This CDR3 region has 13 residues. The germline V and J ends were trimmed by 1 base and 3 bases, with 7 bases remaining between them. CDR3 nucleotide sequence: TGTGCCAGCAGCTTAGGTTCCGTCTACGAGCAGTACTTC. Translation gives CASSLGSVYEQYF. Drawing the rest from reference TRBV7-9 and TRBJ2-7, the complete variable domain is DTGVSQNPRHKITKRGQNVTFRCDPISEHNRLYWYRQTLGQGPEFLTYFQNEAQLEKSRLLSDRFSAERPKGSFSTLEIQRTEQGDSAMYLCASSLGSVYEQYFGPGTRLTVT.

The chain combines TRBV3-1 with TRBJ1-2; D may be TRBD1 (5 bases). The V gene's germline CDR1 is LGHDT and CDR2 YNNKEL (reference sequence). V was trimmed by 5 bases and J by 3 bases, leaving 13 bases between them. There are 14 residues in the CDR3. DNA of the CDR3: TGTGCCAGCAGCGCCTTAGCGGGGGACTATGGCTACACCTTC. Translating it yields CASSALAGDYGYTF.

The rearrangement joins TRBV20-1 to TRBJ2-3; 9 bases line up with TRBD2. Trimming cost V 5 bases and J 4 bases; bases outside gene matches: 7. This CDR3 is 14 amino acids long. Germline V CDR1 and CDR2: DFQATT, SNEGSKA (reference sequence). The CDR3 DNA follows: TGCAGTGCTCCGGTAGCGGGAGAAGCAGATACGCAGTATTTT. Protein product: CSAPVAGEADTQYF.

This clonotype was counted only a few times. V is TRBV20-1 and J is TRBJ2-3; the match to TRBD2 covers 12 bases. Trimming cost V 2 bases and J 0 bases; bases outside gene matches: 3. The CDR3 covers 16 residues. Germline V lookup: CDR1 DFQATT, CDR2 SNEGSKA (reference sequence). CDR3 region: CSARTGTSGSTDTQYF. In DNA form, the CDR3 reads TGCAGTGCTAGAACAGGGACTAGCGGGAGCACAGATACGCAGTATTTT.

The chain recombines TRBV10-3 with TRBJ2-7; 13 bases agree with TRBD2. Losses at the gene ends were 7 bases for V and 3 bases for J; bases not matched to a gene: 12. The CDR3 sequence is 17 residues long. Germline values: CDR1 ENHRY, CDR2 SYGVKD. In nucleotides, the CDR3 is TGTGCCATCACCGATCATGGGACTAGCGGGAACAACTACGAGCAGTACTTC. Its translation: CAITDHGTSGNNYEQYF.

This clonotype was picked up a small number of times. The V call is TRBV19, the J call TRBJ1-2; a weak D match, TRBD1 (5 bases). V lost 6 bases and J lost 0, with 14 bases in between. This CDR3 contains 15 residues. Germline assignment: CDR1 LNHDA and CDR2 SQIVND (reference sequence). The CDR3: CASSLQELANYGYTF. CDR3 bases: TGTGCCAGTAGCCTACAGGAGTTAGCTAACTATGGCTACACCTTC.